This T cell receptor (beta chain) came from a study of blood T cells in healthy people across ages. Whole-study results and caveats: Versus aged donors, long-lived donors had higher diversity and more naive CD4+ cells.

Healthy Caucasian individuals from Russia aged roughly 6 to 90 served as donors. This clonotype was observed a handful of times. The antigen remains unidentified. It was with a sample-barcoded 5' primer and a J-beta primer mix that a second PCR of roughly 7 to 12 cycles was run. Every cDNA molecule carried a tag from a template-switch adaptor bearing 12 random nucleotides. Any given sample supplied a minimum of 3 million CDR3-containing paired-end reads. TCRdb ran MiXCR on the 5' RACE reads and lists one entry per CDR3 protein. The table has more than 650,000 distinct CDR3 sequences, about 53% seen once. Germline lookup yields CDR1 MNHEY and CDR2 SMNVEV (reference sequence). The CDR3 consists of 13 residues. Trimming left V 6 bases short and J 0 bases short, with 6 bases between.

Specimen: blood. This chain joins TRBV27 and TRBJ1-5; TRBD1 is a possible D gene (6 bases). The origin of this receptor is a man at least 80 years old in good health. CDR3 sequence (DNA): TGTGCCAGCAGGGACAGTAGCAATCAGCCCCAGCATTTT. Its protein product is CASRDSSNQPQHF.